This T cell receptor (beta chain) is drawn from a study of T cell responses to AZD1222 COVID-19 vaccine. As regards this clone: Its cognate antigen is unknown.

Whole-study results and caveats: Spike-specific TCR repertoires showed rising breadth and depth after two AZD1222 doses. Nearly half of spike-specific TCRs reportedly target variant regions that are unmutated in the B.1.351 and B.1.1.7 variants. Baseline seropositivity occurred in only 5 to 7 AZD1222 recipients. None of the repertoires were sampled until the peak T cell response had passed.

Only in-frame clones appear in the TCRdb table, and some are missing; sequencing was by immunoSEQ multiplex PCR. The sample records 200,000 or so clones, 85% to 95% being singletons. V was clipped by 0 bases and J by 4 bases, with 12 bases between them. CDR3 length: 16 amino acids. In germline, CDR1 is MGHRA, CDR2 YSYEKL. This receptor was identified in an adult in good health. The chain uses TRBV4-1 and TRBJ2-2; D might be TRBD2 (5 bases). Here the sequenced sample was peripheral blood, taken on day 0 of AZD1222 vaccination. The CDR3 coding sequence is TGCGCCAGCAGCCAAGAGTCGGGGTTGGGCACCGGGGAGCTGTTTTTT. Translating gives CASSQESGLGTGELFF.